Listed below are T cell receptor beta chains from one sample, sequenced in a study of T-cell reconstitution after alpha-beta-depleted transplantation in children. MiXCR, applied by TCRdb to the PCR reads, yields one record per CDR3 protein. This table holds some 300,000 distinct CDR3 sequences, about a tenth found once. This sample comprised PBMCs, obtained before TCRalphabeta/CD19-depleted stem cell transplant. The receptors were gathered from a boy less than two years old with acute myeloid leukemia, due to receive a stem cell transplant. Each CDR3 is given with its conserved first and last residue. A D gene is named only where the DNA matches it firmly. The size of a clone is reported for some rows only, either as once, few or many, or as a class for expanded clones.

j_call,v_call,d_call,clone_size,cdr3_nt,cdr3_aa
TRBJ1-5,TRBV12-5,TRBD1,NA,TGTGCTAGTGGTTTGGGTGACAGGGTGAGGGGTCAGCCCCAGCATTTT,CASGLGDRVRGQPQHF
TRBJ2-7,TRBV6-5,TRBD2,many,TGTGCCAGCAGTTCCGCAAGCGGGACCTACGAGCAGTACTTC,CASSSASGTYEQYF
TRBJ2-7,TRBV12-5,TRBD2,many,TGTGCTAGTGGTTTAAGCGGGGATTCCTACGAGCAGTACTTC,CASGLSGDSYEQYF
TRBJ1-4,TRBV7-9,TRBD1,NA,TGTGCCAGCAGCTTGGGGACAGGAATCGAAAAACTGTTTTTT,CASSLGTGIEKLFF
TRBJ2-7,TRBV15,TRBD1,many,TGTGCCACCAGCAGAGTGGGGACAGGGCACCACGAGCAGTACTTC,CATSRVGTGHHEQYF
TRBJ2-3,TRBV12-3/TRBV12-4,NA,few,TGTGCCAGCAGTTTTGACGCCCCTAGCACAGATACGCAGTATTTT,CASSFDAPSTDTQYF
TRBJ2-7,TRBV27,TRBD1,many,TGTGCCAGCAGTTTAGGGACAGGGTCCAGCTACGAGCAGTACTTC,CASSLGTGSSYEQYF
TRBJ2-2,TRBV7-3,NA,many,TGTGCCAGCAGCCCGTTACAGGGAGGGGAGCTGTTTTTT,CASSPLQGGELFF
TRBJ1-2,TRBV6-2/TRBV6-3,NA,many,TGTGCCAGCAGTGACCTTCTGATAACAGGCTACACCTTC,CASSDLLITGYTF
TRBJ2-2,TRBV4-2,TRBD2,many,TGTGCCAGCAGCCAAGATGCACTAGCGGGAGGGCCCCCTTCGAACACCGGGGAGCTGTTTTTT,CASSQDALAGGPPSNTGELFF
TRBJ2-5,TRBV12-3/TRBV12-4,TRBD1,many,TGTGCCAGCAGCCTCAGACAGGGGAATAGGGAGACCCAGTACTTC,CASSLRQGNRETQYF
TRBJ2-3,TRBV7-3,TRBD2,NA,TGTGCCAGCAGCTTAAGGGGACTAGCGGGGGCCTACCACACAGATACGCAGTATTTT,CASSLRGLAGAYHTDTQYF
TRBJ2-5,TRBV29-1,TRBD2,many,TGCAGCGCACTCACTAGCGGCGCTGAGTACTTC,CSALTSGAEYF
TRBJ2-5,TRBV19,TRBD2,NA,TGTGCCAGTAGTATGGTCCTAGCGGGAGGATTAGAGACCCAGTACTTC,CASSMVLAGGLETQYF
TRBJ2-6,TRBV27,TRBD1,NA,TGTGCCAGCAGTTTAACAGGGGGCACCTATTATGGGGCCAACGTCCTGACTTTC,CASSLTGGTYYGANVLTF
TRBJ2-4,TRBV12-3/TRBV12-4,TRBD1,many,TGTGCCAGCAGTTACGGGACAGCCCTCCCCCGTAAGGGAGACATTCAGTACTTC,CASSYGTALPRKGDIQYF
TRBJ2-1,TRBV12-3/TRBV12-4,NA,NA,TGTGCCAGCAGTTTACTAGCGTACAATGAGCAGTTCTTC,CASSLLAYNEQFF
TRBJ1-2,TRBV19,NA,NA,TGTGCCAGTAGTGGGTGGAGGAGCTATGGCTACACCTTC,CASSGWRSYGYTF
TRBJ2-6,TRBV6-1,NA,few,TGTGCCAGCAGTAGACAGCGGAGCTCTGGGGCCAACGTCCTGACTTTC,CASSRQRSSGANVLTF
TRBJ2-7,TRBV28,TRBD1,NA,TGTGCCAGCAGCTATACAGGGGGAGAGCAGTACTTC,CASSYTGGEQYF
TRBJ2-2,TRBV12-3/TRBV12-4,NA,many,TGTGCCAGCAGCCTCCAGGGCACCGGGGAGCTGTTTTTT,CASSLQGTGELFF
TRBJ2-7,TRBV7-9,NA,many,TGTGCCAGCGCAAGAGGACAGAACCCTTCCTACGAGCAGTACTTC,CASARGQNPSYEQYF
TRBJ2-1,TRBV28,NA,many,TGTGCCAGCAGTTCCCCCGGAGTCCTCTACAATGAGCAGTTCTTC,CASSSPGVLYNEQFF
TRBJ2-7,TRBV18,TRBD2,many,TGTGCCAGCTCACCCGGGGGGAGCTCCTACGAGCAGTACTTC,CASSPGGSSYEQYF
TRBJ2-2,TRBV5-1,NA,many,TGCGCCAGCAGCTTGGGGCTAGCGTCGTTCGCGAACACCGGGGAGCTGTTTTTT,CASSLGLASFANTGELFF
TRBJ2-7,TRBV12-3/TRBV12-4,NA,few,TGTGCCAGCAGTTTAACAGGGCGTAAGTACGAGCAGTACTTC,CASSLTGRKYEQYF
TRBJ2-5,TRBV7-2,TRBD2,many,TGTGCCAGCAGCTTGGCGGGGGGGCTCTTGGGTAGGGAGACCCAGTACTTC,CASSLAGGLLGRETQYF
TRBJ2-4,TRBV20-1,TRBD2,many,TGCAGTGCAACTACCTGGGGGGGGACCAAAAACATTCAGTACTTC,CSATTWGGTKNIQYF
TRBJ2-1,TRBV4-3,NA,many,TGCGCCAGCAGCAAAGGGGGGACCCTCGTTGAGCAGTTCTTC,CASSKGGTLVEQFF
TRBJ1-3,TRBV5-1,NA,NA,TGCGCCAGCAGCTTGGGTTCGCAGGGGTTTTCAGGAAACACCATATATTTT,CASSLGSQGFSGNTIYF
TRBJ2-3,TRBV28,TRBD2,many,TGTGCCAGCACGGGGGGGACAGATACGCAGTATTTT,CASTGGTDTQYF
TRBJ2-3,TRBV6-1,NA,many,TGTGCCAGCGCAGCGGGTAACCCCACAGATACGCAGTATTTT,CASAAGNPTDTQYF
TRBJ2-7,TRBV10-3,TRBD2,many,TGTGCCATCGGAGCGGGAGACTACGAGCAGTACTTC,CAIGAGDYEQYF
TRBJ2-5,TRBV5-8,TRBD2,many,TGTGCCAGCAGCTCCGGGACTAGCGGTTTACAAGAGACCCAGTACTTC,CASSSGTSGLQETQYF
TRBJ2-6,TRBV29-1,NA,many,TGCAGCGTTGTGGGCCATGGGGCCAACGTCCTGACTTTC,CSVVGHGANVLTF
TRBJ1-1,TRBV28,TRBD1,many,TGTGCCAGCAGTTTACAGGGGGGGAACACTGAAGCTTTCTTT,CASSLQGGNTEAFF
TRBJ2-1,TRBV7-2,TRBD2,many,TGTGCCAGCAGCCTATGGACTAGCGGGGACTACAATGAGCAGTTCTTC,CASSLWTSGDYNEQFF
TRBJ2-3,TRBV5-1,TRBD2,many,TGCGCCAGCAGCCTCCGGACTAGCGGGCCCACAGATACGCAGTATTTT,CASSLRTSGPTDTQYF
TRBJ1-2,TRBV19,NA,NA,TGTGCCAGTAGTCACGCAGTCCGGGCCAGTGGCTACACCTTC,CASSHAVRASGYTF
TRBJ2-5,TRBV20-1,TRBD2,NA,TGCAGTGCTAGGCGGGGGGGCGCGGAGACCCAGTACTTC,CSARRGGAETQYF
TRBJ2-7,TRBV27,NA,many,TGTGCCAGCAGCCTTAGGGGGGTCTCCTACGAGCAGTACTTC,CASSLRGVSYEQYF
TRBJ2-5,TRBV7-8,NA,many,TGTGCCAGCAGCTTTTGGGGGGGGGCGGATCAAGAGACCCAGTACTTC,CASSFWGGADQETQYF
TRBJ2-7,TRBV7-9,TRBD1,many,TGTGCCAGCAGCCCCAGGGGGCGCTGGGCCTACGAGCAGTACTTC,CASSPRGRWAYEQYF
TRBJ2-1,TRBV4-1,TRBD1,few,TGCGCCAGCAGGCGAAGACTATTACAGGGGAAATCCTACAATGAGCAGTTCTTC,CASRRRLLQGKSYNEQFF
TRBJ1-1,TRBV7-3,NA,many,TGTGCCAGCAGCCCCCGGGCAGGCATGAACACTGAAGCTTTCTTT,CASSPRAGMNTEAFF
TRBJ1-1,TRBV7-8,NA,many,TGTGCCAGCAGCCGAACGTGGGTAATTTTGAACACTGAAGCTTTCTTT,CASSRTWVILNTEAFF
TRBJ1-2,TRBV5-6,NA,many,TGTGCCAGCAGCTTGCAGGATTTGTTCTATGGCTACACCTTC,CASSLQDLFYGYTF
TRBJ2-1,TRBV3-1,NA,NA,TGTGCCAGCAGCCACGGAGCGGACAGCTCCTACAATGAGCAGTTCTTC,CASSHGADSSYNEQFF
TRBJ1-1,TRBV5-5,TRBD1,many,TGTGCCAGCAGCTTGCTGACAGGGGGTGACACTGAAGCTTTCTTT,CASSLLTGGDTEAFF
TRBJ2-2,TRBV7-2,TRBD2,many,TGTGCCAGCACCGATCGCGGGGGGTACACCGGGGAGCTGTTTTTT,CASTDRGGYTGELFF
TRBJ2-3,TRBV2,TRBD1,few,TGTGCCAGCATTACGGACAGGACCGGCACAGATACGCAGTATTTT,CASITDRTGTDTQYF
TRBJ2-4,TRBV5-1,NA,many,TGCGCCAGCAGCTCAAGAGCCCCGGGGGGCCAAAACATTCAGTACTTC,CASSSRAPGGQNIQYF
TRBJ1-2,TRBV5-6,TRBD1,NA,TGTGCCAGCAGCTGGGACAGGGGGGACTATGGCTACACCTTC,CASSWDRGDYGYTF
TRBJ1-6,TRBV10-3,NA,many,TGTGCCATCAGTGGGTCCGGACGGTATAATTCACCCCTCCACTTT,CAISGSGRYNSPLHF
TRBJ2-1,TRBV12-3/TRBV12-4,TRBD2,few,TGTGCCAGCAGTTTAGGGTGGCTAGCGGGGCCCGGAGGGCATGAGCAGTTCTTC,CASSLGWLAGPGGHEQFF
TRBJ2-3,TRBV4-1,NA,many,TGCGCCAGCAGCCCCGAAGCAGCATTTTCAGATACGCAGTATTTT,CASSPEAAFSDTQYF
TRBJ2-2,TRBV10-3,TRBD1,many,TGTGCCATCAGCTACGGGACAGCGAACACCGGGGAGCTGTTTTTT,CAISYGTANTGELFF